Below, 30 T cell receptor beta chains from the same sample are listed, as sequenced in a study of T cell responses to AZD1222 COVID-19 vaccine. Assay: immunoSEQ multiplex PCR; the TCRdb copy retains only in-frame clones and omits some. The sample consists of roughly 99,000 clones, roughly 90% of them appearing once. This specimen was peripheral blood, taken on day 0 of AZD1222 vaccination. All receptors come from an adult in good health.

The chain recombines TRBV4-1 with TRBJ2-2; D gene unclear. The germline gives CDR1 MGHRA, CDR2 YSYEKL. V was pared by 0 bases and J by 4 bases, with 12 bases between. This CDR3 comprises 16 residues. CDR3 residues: CASSQDVGGPTGELFF. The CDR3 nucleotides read TGCGCCAGCAGCCAAGACGTTGGCGGACCCACCGGGGAGCTGTTTTTT.

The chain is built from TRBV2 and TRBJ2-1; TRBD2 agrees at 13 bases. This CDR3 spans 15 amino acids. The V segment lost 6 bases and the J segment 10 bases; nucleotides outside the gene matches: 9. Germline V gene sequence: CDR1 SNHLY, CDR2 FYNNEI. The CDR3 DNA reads TGTGCCAGCAGGTCACGAGTGGGACTAGCGGGAGAGCAGTTCTTC. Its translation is CASRSRVGLAGEQFF.

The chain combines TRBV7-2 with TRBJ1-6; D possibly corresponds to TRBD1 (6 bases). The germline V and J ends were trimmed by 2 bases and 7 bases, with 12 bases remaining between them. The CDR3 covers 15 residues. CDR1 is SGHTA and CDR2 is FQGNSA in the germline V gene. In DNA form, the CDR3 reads TGTGCCAGCAGCTTAAGGGGGACCGAGAATTCACCCCTCCACTTT. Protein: CASSLRGTENSPLHF.

CDR3 bases: TGTGCCAGCAGCTCTCCTATCCGAGGAGCTGTCAATGAGCAGTTCTTC. Translation: CASSSPIRGAVNEQFF. The chain has TRBV5-4 and TRBJ2-1; D not resolved. The germline V gene encodes CDR1 SGHNT and CDR2 YYREEE (reference sequence). This CDR3 has 16 amino acids. The V and J ends lost 3 bases and 6 bases respectively, with 19 bases between them.

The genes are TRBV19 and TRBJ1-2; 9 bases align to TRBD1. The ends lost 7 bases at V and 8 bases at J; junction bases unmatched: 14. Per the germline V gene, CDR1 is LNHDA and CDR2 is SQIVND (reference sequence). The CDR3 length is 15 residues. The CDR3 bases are TGTGCCAGTAAGAGGGACAGGGCCCTCGTCAGCGGCTACACCTTC. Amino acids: CASKRDRALVSGYTF.

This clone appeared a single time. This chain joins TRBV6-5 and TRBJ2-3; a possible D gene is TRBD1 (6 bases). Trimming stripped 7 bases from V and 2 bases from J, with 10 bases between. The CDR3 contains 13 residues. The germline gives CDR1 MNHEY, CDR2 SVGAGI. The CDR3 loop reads CASKRQDTDTQYF. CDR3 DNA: TGTGCCAGCAAGAGACAGGACACAGATACGCAGTATTTT.

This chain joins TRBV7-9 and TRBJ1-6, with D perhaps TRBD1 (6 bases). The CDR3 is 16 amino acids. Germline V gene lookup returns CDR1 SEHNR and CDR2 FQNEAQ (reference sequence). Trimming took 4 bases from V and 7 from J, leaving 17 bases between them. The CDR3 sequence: CASSSVVGGGNSPLHF. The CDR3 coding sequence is TGTGCCAGCAGCTCCGTCGTAGGGGGAGGGAATTCACCCCTCCACTTT. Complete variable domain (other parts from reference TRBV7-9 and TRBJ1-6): DTGVSQNPRHKITKRGQNVTFRCDPISEHNRLYWYRQTLGQGPEFLTYFQNEAQLEKSRLLSDRFSAERPKGSFSTLEIQRTEQGDSAMYLCASSSVVGGGNSPLHFGNGTRLTVT.

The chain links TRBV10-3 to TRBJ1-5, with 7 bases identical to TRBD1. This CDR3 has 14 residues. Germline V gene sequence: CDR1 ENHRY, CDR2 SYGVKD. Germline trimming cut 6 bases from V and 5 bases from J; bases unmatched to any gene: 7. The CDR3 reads CAISDRQGHQPQHF. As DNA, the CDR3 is TGTGCCATCAGCGACCGACAGGGCCATCAGCCCCAGCATTTT.

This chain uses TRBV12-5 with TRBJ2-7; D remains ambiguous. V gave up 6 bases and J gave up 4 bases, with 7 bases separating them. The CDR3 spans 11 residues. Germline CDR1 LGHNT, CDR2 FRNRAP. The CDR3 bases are TGTGCTAGTGGACTCCTGTACGAGCAGTACTTC. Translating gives CASGLLYEQYF.

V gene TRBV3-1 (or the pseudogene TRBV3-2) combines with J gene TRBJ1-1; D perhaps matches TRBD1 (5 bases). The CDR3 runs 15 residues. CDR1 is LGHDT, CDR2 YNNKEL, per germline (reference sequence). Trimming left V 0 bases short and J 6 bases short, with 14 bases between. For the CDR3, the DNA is TGTGCCAGCAGCCAAGATAAGGGGCCGGCGGCTGAAGCTTTCTTT. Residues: CASSQDKGPAAEAFF.

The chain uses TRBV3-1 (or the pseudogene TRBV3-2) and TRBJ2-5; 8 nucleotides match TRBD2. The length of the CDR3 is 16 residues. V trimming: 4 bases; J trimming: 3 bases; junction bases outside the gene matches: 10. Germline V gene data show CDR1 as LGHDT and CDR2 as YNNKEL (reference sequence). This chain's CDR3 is CASSLRRTSREETQYF. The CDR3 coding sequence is TGTGCCAGCAGCCTCCGCCGGACTAGCCGGGAAGAGACCCAGTACTTC.

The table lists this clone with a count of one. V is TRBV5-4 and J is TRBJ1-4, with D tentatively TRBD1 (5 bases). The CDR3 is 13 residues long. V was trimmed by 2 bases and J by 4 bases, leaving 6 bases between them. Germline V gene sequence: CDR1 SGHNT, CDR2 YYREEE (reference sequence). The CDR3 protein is CASSFDSNEKLFF. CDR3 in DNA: TGTGCCAGCAGCTTCGACAGTAATGAAAAACTGTTTTTT.

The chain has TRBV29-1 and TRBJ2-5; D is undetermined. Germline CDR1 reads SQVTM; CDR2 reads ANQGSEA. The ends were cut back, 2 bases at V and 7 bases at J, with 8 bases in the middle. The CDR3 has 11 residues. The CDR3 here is CSVEIGGTQYF. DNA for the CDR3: TGCAGCGTTGAAATCGGTGGGACCCAGTACTTC.

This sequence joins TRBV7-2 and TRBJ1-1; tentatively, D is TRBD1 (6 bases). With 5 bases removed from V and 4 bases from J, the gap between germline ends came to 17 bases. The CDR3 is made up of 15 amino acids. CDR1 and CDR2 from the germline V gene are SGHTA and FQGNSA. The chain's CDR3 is CASSPHQGFGTEAFF. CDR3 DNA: TGTGCCAGCAGCCCCCATCAGGGGTTTGGCACTGAAGCTTTCTTT.

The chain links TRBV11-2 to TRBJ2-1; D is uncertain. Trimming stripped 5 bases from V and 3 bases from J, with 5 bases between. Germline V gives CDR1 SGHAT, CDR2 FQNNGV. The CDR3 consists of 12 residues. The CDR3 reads CASSPSYNEQFF. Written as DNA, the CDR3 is TGTGCCAGCAGCCCTAGCTACAATGAGCAGTTCTTC.

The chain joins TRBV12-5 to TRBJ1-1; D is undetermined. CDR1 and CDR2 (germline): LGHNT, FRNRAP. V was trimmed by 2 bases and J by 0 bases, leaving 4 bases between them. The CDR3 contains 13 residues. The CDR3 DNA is TGTGCTAGTGGTTTGTTCATGAACACTGAAGCTTTCTTT. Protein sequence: CASGLFMNTEAFF.

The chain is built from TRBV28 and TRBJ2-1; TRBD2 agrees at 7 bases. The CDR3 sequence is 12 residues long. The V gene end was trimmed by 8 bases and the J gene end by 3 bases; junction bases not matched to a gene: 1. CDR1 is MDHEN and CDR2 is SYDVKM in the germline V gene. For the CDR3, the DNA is TGTGCCAGCGGGGGGGGCTACAATGAGCAGTTCTTC. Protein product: CASGGGYNEQFF.

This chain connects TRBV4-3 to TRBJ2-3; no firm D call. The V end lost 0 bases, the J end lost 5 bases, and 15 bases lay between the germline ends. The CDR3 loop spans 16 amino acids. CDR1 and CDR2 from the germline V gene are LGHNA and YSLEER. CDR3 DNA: TGCGCCAGCAGCCAAGATGTAACCTTCCCAGGAGATACGCAGTATTTT. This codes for CASSQDVTFPGDTQYF.

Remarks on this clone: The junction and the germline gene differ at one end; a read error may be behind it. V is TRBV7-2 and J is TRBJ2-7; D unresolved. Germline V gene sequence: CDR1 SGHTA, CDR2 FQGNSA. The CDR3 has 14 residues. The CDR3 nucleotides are TGTGCCAGCAGCTTAGTGGTCACCTCCGACGAGCAGTACTTC. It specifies CASSLVVTSDEQYF.

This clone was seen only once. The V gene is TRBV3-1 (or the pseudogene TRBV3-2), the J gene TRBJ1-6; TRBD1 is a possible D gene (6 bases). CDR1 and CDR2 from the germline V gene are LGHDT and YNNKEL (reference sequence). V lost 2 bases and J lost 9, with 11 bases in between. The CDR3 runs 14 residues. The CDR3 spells CASSQQGKVSPLHF. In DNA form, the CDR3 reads TGTGCCAGCAGCCAACAGGGGAAGGTTTCACCCCTCCACTTT.

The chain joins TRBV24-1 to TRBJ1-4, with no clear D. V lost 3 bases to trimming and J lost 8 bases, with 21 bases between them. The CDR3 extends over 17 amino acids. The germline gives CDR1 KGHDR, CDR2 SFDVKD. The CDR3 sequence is CATSDNSGSSSWEKLFF. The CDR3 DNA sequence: TGTGCCACCAGTGATAACAGCGGATCGTCGTCATGGGAAAAACTGTTTTTT.

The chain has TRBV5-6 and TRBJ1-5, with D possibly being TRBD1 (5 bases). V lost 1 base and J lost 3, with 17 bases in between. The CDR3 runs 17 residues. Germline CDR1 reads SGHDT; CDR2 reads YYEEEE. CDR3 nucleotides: TGTGCCAGCAGCTTGAGGGGCATCGGACTCTTCAATCAGCCCCAGCATTTT. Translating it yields CASSLRGIGLFNQPQHF.

The CDR3 nucleotides are TGTGCCAGCAGCCGGCGGGGACAGGGGAACACTGAAGCTTTCTTT. Residues: CASSRRGQGNTEAFF. J is TRBJ1-1 and V is TRBV7-2, with TRBD1 matching 9 bases. The CDR3 is 15 amino acids. V gave up 5 bases and J gave up 1 base; unmatched junction bases: 5. Germline CDR1 and CDR2: SGHTA and FQGNSA.

This chain's CDR3 is CASSRLGGAGNTEAFF. The CDR3 DNA reads TGTGCCAGTAGTCGGCTAGGCGGGGCTGGAAACACTGAAGCTTTCTTT. The rearrangement joins TRBV19 to TRBJ1-1, with D maybe TRBD1 (5 bases). The CDR3 loop spans 16 amino acids. The V end lost 5 bases, the J end lost 2 bases, and 18 bases lay between the germline ends. Germline V gives CDR1 LNHDA, CDR2 SQIVND (reference sequence).

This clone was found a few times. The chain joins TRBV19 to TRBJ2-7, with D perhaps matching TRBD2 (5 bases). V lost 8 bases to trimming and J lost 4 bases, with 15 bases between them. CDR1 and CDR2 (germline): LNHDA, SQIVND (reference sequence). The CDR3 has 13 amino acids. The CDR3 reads CASAPEGSYEQYF. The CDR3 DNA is TGTGCCAGTGCCCCTGAGGGAAGTTACGAGCAGTACTTC.

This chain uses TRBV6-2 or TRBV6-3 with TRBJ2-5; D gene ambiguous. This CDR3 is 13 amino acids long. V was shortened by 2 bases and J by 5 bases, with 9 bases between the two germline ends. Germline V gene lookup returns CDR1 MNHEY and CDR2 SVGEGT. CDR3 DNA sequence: TGTGCCAGCAGTTACATCTCGCGGGAGACCCAGTACTTC. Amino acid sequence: CASSYISRETQYF.

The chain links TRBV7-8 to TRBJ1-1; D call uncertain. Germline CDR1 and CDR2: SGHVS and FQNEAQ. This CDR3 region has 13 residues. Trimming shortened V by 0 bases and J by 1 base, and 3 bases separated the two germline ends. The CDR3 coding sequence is TGTGCCAGCAGCTTAGCAAGGAACACTGAAGCTTTCTTT. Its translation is CASSLARNTEAFF. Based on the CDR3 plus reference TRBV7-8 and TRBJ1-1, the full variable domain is GAGVSQSPRYKVAKRGQDVALRCDPISGHVSLFWYQQALGQGPEFLTYFQNEAQLDKSGLPSDRFFAERPEGSVSTLKIQRTQQEDSAVYLCASSLARNTEAFFGQGTRLTVV.

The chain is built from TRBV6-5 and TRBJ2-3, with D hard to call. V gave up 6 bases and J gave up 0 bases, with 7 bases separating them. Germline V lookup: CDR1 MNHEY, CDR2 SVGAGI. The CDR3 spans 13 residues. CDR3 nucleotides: TGTGCCAGCAGCCTGGACAGCACAGATACGCAGTATTTT. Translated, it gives CASSLDSTDTQYF.

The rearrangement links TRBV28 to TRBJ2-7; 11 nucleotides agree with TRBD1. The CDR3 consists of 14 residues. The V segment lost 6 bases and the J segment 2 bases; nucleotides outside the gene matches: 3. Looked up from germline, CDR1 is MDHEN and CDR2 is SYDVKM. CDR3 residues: CASRMGQGAYEQYF. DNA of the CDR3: TGTGCCAGCAGGATGGGACAGGGGGCCTACGAGCAGTACTTC.

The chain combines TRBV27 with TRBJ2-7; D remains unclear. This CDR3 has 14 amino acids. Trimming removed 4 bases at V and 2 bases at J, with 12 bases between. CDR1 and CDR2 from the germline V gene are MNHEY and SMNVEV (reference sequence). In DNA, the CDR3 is TGTGCCAGCAGTTACGAGCATTCAGCCTACGAGCAGTACTTC. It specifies CASSYEHSAYEQYF.